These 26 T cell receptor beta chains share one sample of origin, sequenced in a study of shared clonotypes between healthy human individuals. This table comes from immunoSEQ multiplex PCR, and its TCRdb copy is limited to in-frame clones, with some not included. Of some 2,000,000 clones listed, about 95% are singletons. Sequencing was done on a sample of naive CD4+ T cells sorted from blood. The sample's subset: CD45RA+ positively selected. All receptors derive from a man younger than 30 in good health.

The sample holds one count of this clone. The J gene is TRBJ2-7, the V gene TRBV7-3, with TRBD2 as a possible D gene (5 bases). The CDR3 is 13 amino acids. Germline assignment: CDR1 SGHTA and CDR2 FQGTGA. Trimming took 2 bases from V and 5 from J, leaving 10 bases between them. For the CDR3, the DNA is TGTGCCAGCAGCTTAGTTTCCGGGAACGAGCAGTACTTC. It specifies CASSLVSGNEQYF.

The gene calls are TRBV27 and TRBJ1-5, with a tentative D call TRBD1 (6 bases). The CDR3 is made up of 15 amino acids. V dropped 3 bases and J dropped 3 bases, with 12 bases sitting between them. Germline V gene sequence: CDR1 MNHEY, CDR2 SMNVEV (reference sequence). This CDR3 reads CASSFSRGDNQPQHF. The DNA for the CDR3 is TGTGCCAGCAGTTTCAGCAGGGGAGACAATCAGCCCCAGCATTTT.

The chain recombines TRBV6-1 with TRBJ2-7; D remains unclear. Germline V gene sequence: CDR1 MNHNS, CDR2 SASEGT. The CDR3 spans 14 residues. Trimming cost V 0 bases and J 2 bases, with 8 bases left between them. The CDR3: CASSEAPVPYEQYF. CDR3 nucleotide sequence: TGTGCCAGCAGTGAAGCGCCGGTTCCCTACGAGCAGTACTTC.

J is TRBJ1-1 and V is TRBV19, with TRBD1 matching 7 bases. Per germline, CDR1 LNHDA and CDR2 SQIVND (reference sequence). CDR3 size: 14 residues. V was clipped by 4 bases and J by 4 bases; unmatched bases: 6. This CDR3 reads CASSTTGAITEAFF. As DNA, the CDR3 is TGTGCCAGTAGTACCACAGGGGCCATCACTGAAGCTTTCTTT.

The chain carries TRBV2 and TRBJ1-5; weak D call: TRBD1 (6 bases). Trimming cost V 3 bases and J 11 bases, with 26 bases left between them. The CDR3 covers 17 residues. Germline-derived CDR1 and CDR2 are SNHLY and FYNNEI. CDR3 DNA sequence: TGTGCCAGCAGTGATGGGTCAGGGGCCAGCCGGGGAGGGTCCCAGCATTTT. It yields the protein CASSDGSGASRGGSQHF.

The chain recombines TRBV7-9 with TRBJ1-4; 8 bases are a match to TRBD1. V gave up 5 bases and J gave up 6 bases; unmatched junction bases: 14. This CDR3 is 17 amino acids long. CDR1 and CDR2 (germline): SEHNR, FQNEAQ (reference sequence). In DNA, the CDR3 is TGTGCCAGCAGCGTATACCTCCGTGGACAGGGTCATGAAAAACTGTTTTTT. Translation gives CASSVYLRGQGHEKLFF. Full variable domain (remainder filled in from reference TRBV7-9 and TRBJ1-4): DTGVSQNPRHKITKRGQNVTFRCDPISEHNRLYWYRQTLGQGPEFLTYFQNEAQLEKSRLLSDRFSAERPKGSFSTLEIQRTEQGDSAMYLCASSVYLRGQGHEKLFFGSGTQLSVL.

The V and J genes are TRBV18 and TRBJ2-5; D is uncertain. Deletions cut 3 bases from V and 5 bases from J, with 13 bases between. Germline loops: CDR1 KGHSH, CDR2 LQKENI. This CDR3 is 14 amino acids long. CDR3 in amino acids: CASSPPTSRETQYF. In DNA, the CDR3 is TGTGCCAGCTCACCTCCTACGAGCAGGGAGACCCAGTACTTC.

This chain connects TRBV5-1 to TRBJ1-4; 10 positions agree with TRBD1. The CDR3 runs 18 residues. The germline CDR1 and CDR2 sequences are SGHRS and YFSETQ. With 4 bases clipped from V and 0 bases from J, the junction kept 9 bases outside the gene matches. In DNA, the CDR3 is TGCGCCAGCAGCCTGATGGACAGGGGGACAGCAACTAATGAAAAACTGTTTTTT. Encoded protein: CASSLMDRGTATNEKLFF.

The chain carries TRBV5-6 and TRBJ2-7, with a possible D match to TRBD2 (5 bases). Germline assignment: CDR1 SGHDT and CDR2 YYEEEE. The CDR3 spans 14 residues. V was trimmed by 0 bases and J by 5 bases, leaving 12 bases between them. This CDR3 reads CASSLVLGVDEQYF. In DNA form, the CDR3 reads TGTGCCAGCAGCTTGGTGCTGGGAGTGGACGAGCAGTACTTC.

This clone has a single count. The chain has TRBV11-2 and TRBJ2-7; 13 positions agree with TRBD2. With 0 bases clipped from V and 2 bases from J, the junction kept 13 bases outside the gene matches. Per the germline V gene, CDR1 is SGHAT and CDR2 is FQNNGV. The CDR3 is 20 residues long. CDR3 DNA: TGTGCCAGCAGCTTAGAAGGACTAGCGGGAGTGGGCTACTGGACCTACGAGCAGTACTTC. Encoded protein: CASSLEGLAGVGYWTYEQYF.

Here the CDR3 DNA reads TGTGCCAGCACCTTACAGGGGTTGGGCACTGAAGCTTTCTTT. It translates to CASTLQGLGTEAFF. The chain recombines TRBV28 with TRBJ1-1; TRBD1 agrees at 7 bases. J gave up 4 bases and V 7 bases, and 9 bases lay outside the gene matches. Germline CDR1 MDHEN, CDR2 SYDVKM. This CDR3 comprises 14 residues. Full variable domain (outside the CDR3, taken from reference TRBV28 and TRBJ1-1): DVKVTQSSRYLVKRTGEKVFLECVQDMDHENMFWYRQDPGLGLRLIYFSYDVKMKEKGDIPEGYSVSREKKERFSLILESASTNQTSMYLCASTLQGLGTEAFFGQGTRLTVV.

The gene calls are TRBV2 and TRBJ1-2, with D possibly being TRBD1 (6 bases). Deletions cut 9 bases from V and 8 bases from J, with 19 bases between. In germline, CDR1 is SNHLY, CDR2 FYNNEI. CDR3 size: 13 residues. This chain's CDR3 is CASTLQGARGYTF. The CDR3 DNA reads TGTGCCAGTACGTTACAGGGTGCGCGGGGCTACACCTTC. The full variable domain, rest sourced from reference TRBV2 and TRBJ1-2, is EPEVTQTPSHQVTQMGQEVILRCVPISNHLYFYWYRQILGQKVEFLVSFYNNEISEKSEIFDDQFSVERPDGSNFTLKIRSTKLEDSAMYFCASTLQGARGYTFGSGTRLTVV.

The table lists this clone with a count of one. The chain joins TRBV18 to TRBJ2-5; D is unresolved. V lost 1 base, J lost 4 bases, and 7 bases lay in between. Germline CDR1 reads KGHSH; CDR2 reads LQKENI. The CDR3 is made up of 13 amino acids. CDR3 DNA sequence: TGTGCCAGCTCACCACGGGAAGGAGAGACCCAGTACTTC. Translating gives CASSPREGETQYF. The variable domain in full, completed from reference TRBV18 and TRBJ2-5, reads NAGVMQNPRHLVRRRGQEARLRCSPMKGHSHVYWYRQLPEEGLKFMVYLQKENIIDESGMPKERFSAEFPKEGPSILRIQQVVRGDSAAYFCASSPREGETQYFGPGTRLLVL.

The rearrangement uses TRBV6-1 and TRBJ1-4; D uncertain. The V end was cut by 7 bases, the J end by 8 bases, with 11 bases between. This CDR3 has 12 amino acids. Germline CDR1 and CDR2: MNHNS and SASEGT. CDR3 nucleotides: TGTGCCAGCACCGGAGTGGGGGAAAAACTGTTTTTT. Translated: CASTGVGEKLFF.

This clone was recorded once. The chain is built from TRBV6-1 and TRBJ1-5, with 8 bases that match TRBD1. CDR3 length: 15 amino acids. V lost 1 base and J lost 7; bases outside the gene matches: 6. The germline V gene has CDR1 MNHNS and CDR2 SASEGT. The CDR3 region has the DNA TGTGCCAGCAGTGAAGTTCCAGGGGGCGTGCAGCCCCAGCATTTT. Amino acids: CASSEVPGGVQPQHF.

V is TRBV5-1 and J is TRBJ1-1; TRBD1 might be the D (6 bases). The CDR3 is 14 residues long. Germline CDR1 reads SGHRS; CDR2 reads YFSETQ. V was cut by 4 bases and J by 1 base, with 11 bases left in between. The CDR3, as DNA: TGCGCCAGCAGCGTCCGACAGGAGAACACTGAAGCTTTCTTT. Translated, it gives CASSVRQENTEAFF.

The CDR3 coding sequence is TGTGCCAGCAAGAGGCGGGGGGGCTCTATCTATGAGCAGTTCTTC. This gives the protein CASKRRGGSIYEQFF. The chain employs TRBV28 and TRBJ2-1, with 9 positions matching TRBD2. Germline CDR1 reads MDHEN; CDR2 reads SYDVKM. CDR3 length equals 15 residues. V shed 7 bases, J shed 8 bases, and the junction held 12 bases outside the gene matches.

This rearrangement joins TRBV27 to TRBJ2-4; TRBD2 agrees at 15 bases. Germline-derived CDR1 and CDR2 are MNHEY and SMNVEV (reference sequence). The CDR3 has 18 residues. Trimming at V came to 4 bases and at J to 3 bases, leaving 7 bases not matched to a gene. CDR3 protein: CASSSGLAGGWVKNIQYF. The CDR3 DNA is TGTGCCAGCAGTTCGGGACTAGCGGGGGGATGGGTCAAAAACATTCAGTACTTC.

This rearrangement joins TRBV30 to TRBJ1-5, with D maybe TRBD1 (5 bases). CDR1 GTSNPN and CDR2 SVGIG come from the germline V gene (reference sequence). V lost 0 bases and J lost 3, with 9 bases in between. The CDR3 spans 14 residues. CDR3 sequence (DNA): TGTGCCTGGAGTGTAACAGGACCCAATCAGCCCCAGCATTTT. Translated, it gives CAWSVTGPNQPQHF.

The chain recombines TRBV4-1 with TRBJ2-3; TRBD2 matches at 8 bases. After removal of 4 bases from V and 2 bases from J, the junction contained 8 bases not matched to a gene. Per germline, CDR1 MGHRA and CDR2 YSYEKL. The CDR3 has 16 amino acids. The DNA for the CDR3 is TGCGCCAGCAGCCCGCCCGGGGGGGCAACCACAGATACGCAGTATTTT. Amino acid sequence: CASSPPGGATTDTQYF.

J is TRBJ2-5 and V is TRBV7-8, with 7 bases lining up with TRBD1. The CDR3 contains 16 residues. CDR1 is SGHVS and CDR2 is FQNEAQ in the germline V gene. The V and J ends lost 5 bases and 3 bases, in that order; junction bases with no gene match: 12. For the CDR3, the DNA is TGTGCCAGCAGCCCCTCCCCCGGACAGGTAGAAGAGACCCAGTACTTC. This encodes CASSPSPGQVEETQYF.

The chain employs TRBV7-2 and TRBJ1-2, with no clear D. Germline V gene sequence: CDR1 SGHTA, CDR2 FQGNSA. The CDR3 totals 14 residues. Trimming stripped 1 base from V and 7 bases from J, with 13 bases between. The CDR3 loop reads CASSLGSRAPGYTF. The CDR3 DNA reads TGTGCCAGCAGCTTAGGAAGCCGCGCTCCTGGCTACACCTTC. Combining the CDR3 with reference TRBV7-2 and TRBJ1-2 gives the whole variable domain GAGVSQSPSNKVTEKGKDVELRCDPISGHTALYWYRQSLGQGLEFLIYFQGNSAPDKSGLPSDRFSAERTGGSVSTLTIQRTQQEDSAVYLCASSLGSRAPGYTFGSGTRLTVV.

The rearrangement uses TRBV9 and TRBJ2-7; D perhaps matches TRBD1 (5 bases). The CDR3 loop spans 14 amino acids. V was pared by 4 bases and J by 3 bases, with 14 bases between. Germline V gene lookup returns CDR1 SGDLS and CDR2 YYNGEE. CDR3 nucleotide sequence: TGTGCCAGCAGCCCTCCGGACAAGGGCTACGAGCAGTACTTC. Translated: CASSPPDKGYEQYF.

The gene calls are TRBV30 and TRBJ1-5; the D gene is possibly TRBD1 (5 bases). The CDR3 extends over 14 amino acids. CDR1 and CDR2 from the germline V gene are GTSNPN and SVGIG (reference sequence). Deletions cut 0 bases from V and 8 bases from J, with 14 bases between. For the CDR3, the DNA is TGTGCCTGGAGTGTATCTTTGGGGGTGAAGCCCCAGCATTTT. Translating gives CAWSVSLGVKPQHF. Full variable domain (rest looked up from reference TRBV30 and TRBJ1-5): SQTIHQWPATLVQPVGSPLSLECTVEGTSNPNLYWYRQAAGRGLQLLFYSVGIGQISSEVPQNLSASRPQDRQFILSSKKLLLSDSGFYLCAWSVSLGVKPQHFGDGTRLSIL.

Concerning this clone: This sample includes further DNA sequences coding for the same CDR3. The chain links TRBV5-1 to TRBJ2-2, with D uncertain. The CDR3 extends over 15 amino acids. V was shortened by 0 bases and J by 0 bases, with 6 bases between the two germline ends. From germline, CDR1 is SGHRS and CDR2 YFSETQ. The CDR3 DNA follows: TGCGCCAGCAGCTTGGTGGCGGCGAACACCGGGGAGCTGTTTTTT. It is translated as CASSLVAANTGELFF.

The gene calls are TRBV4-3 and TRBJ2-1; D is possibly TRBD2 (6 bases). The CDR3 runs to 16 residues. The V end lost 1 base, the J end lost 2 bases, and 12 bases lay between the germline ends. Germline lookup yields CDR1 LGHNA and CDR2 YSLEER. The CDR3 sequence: CASSQVIAATYNEQFF. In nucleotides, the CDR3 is TGCGCCAGCAGCCAAGTGATAGCGGCCACCTACAATGAGCAGTTCTTC.